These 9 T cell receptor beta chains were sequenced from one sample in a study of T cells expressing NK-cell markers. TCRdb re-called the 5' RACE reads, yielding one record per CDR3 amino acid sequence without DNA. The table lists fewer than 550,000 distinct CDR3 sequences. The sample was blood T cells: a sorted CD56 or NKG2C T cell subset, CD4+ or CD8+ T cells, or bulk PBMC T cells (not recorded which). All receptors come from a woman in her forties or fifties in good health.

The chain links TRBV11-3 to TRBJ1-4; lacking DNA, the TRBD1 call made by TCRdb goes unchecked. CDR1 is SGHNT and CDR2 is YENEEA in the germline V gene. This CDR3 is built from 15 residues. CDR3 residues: CASSKHLGGGEKLFF.

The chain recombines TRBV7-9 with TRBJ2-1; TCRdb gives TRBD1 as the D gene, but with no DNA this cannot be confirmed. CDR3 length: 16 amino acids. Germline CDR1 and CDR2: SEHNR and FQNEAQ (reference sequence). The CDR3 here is CASSLGGWDRDNEQFF.

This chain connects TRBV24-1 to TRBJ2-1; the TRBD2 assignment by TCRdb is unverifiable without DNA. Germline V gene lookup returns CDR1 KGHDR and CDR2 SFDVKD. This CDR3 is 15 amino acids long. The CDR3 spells CATALLAGAYNEQFF.

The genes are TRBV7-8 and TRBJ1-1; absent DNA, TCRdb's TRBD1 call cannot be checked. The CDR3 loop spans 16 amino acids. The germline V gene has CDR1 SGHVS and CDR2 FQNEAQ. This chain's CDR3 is CASSYVTGTHNTEAFF.

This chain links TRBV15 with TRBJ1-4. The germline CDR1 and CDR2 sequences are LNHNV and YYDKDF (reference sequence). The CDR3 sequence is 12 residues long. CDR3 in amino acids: CATRQGGEKLFF.

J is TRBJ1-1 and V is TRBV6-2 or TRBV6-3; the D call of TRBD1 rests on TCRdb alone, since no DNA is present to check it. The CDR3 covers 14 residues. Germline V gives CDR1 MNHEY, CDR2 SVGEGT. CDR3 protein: CASRNRYGGAEAFF.

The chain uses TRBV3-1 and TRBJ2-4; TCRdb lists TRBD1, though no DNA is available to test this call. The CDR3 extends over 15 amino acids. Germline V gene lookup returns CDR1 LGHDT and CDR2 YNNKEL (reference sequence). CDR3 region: CASSQGWTGQNIQYF.

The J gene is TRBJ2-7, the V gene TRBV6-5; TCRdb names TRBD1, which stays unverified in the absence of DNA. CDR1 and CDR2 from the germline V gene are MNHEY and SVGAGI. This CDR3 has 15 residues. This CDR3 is CASSSTGTNLYEQYF.

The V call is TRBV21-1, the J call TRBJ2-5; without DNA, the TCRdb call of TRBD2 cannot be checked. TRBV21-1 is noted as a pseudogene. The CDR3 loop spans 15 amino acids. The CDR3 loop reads CASRHLPEIRETQYF.